This TCR beta chain was recovered during a study of CD8 T cells in ankylosing spondylitis. The study, taken as a whole, reports: A number of the motif variants had already been described in reactive arthritis synovial fluid and blood. Several highly homologous variants made up a TCR beta motif, and this motif appeared characteristic of ankylosing spondylitis blood.

TCRdb reprocessed the 5' RACE reads with MiXCR, giving one entry per CDR3 protein. Of around 300,000 distinct CDR3 sequences in the sample, approximately 14% were seen once. A remark on this clonotype: The antigen is undetermined.

Per germline, CDR1 MNHEY and CDR2 SVGAGI. V was clipped by 1 base and J by 6 bases, with 18 bases between them. This CDR3 has 17 residues. This TCR came from a male donor with ankylosing spondylitis or in good health (not recorded which). Sequencing used blood, either unsorted or a sorted T cell fraction (not recorded which). The chain has TRBV6-5 and TRBJ2-2; TRBD2 is a possible D gene (6 bases). The CDR3 bases are TGTGCCAGCAGTTACTATTCCGGCCTGGGGGGTCCCGGGGAGCTGTTTTTT. Protein product: CASSYYSGLGGPGELFF.